This TCR beta chain was profiled in a study of cytomegalovirus exposure and HLA in healthy donors. Study summary: Within the Caucasian-associated ancestry cluster were 81% of the 398 genotyped donors. Findings and limits, study-wide: Evidence from a later analysis indicated that most CMV-associated TCR beta chains looked HLA-restricted. Among donors in an Asian-associated ancestry cluster, a later analysis reportedly found fewer N-insertions than the approximately 670-donor mean. The study put 150 or so TCR beta chains on its list as cytomegalovirus-associated.

In the case of this clone: Its specificity is unknown.

The CDR3 length is 12 residues. Germline V gene sequence: CDR1 SNHLY, CDR2 FYNNEI. Trimming stripped 10 bases from V and 3 bases from J, with 12 bases between. In the PCR, 60 Vbeta and 13 Jbeta primers were used. TCRdb's table, derived via immunoSEQ multiplex PCR, lists solely in-frame clones and lacks some. This table holds 150,000 to 200,000 clones, around 77% found once. The chain uses TRBV2 and TRBJ1-1, with a weak D call TRBD1 (5 bases). The sequenced sample consisted of PBMCs. The TCR was taken from a woman aged 25 to 39 in good health and CMV-seronegative. CDR3 loop: CATNLRDTEAFF. The CDR3 coding sequence is TGTGCCACAAACCTCAGGGACACTGAAGCTTTCTTT.